The subject of this entry is one T cell receptor beta chain. Both 60 Vbeta primers and 13 Jbeta primers went into the PCR. The method was immunoSEQ multiplex PCR; TCRdb's version includes in-frame clones alone and lacks a portion of them. The table has some 180,000 clones, about 82% seen once; the top ten hold around 1.6%. These data originate in a study of cytomegalovirus exposure and HLA in healthy donors. Background on the study: Unique TCR beta sequences numbering fewer than 130 million came from around 180 million T cells in an earlier analysis.

The CDR3 covers 14 residues. The ends lost 7 bases at V and 9 bases at J; junction bases unmatched: 10. Germline CDR1 is SGHRS and CDR2 is YFSETQ. This TCR was sampled from a man aged 18 to 29 in good health and CMV-seronegative. The sequenced material came from PBMCs. The V call is TRBV5-1, the J call TRBJ2-1, with 10 bases fitting TRBD2. CDR3 sequence (DNA): TGCGCCAGCGCATACCTCTTAGCGGGGGGTGAGCAGTTCTTC. It codes for CASAYLLAGGEQFF.